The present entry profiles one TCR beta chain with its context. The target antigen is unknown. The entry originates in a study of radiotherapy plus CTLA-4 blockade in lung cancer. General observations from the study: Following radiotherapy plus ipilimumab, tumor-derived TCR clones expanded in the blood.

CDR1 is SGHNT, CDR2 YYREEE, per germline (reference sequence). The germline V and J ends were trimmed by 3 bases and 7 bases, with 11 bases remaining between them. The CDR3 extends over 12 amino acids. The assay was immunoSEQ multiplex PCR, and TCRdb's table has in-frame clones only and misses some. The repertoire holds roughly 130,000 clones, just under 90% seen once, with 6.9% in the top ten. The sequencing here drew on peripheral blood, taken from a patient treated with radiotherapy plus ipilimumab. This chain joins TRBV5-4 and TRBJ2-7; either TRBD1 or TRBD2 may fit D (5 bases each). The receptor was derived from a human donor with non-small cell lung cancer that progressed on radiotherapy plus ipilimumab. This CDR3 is CASSSGAGEQYF. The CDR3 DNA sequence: TGTGCCAGCAGCTCCGGGGCCGGGGAGCAGTACTTC.